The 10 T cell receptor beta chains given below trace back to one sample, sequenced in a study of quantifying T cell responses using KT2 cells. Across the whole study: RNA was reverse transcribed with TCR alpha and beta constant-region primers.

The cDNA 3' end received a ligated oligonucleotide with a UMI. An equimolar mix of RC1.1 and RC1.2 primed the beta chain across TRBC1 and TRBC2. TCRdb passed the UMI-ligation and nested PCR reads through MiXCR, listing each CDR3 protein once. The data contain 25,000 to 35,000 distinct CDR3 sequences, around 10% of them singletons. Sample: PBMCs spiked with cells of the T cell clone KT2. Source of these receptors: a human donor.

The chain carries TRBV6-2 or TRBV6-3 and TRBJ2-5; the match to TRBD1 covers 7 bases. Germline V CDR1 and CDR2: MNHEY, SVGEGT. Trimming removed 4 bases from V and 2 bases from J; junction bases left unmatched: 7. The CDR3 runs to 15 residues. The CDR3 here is CASSSNRDRQETQYF. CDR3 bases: TGTGCCAGCAGTTCTAACCGGGACAGACAAGAGACCCAGTACTTC.

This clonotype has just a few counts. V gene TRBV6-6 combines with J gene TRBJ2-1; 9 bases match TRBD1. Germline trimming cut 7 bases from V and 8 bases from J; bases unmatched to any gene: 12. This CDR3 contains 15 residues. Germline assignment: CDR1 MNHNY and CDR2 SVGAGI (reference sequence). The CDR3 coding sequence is TGTGCCAGCAATTTCATACAGGGGGCTGGGGATGAGCAGTTCTTC. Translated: CASNFIQGAGDEQFF.

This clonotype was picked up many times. The CDR3, as DNA: TGCGCCAGCAGCTCGTTCGCTAGCGGGGGACCAAACACCGGGGAGCTGTTTTTT. It yields the protein CASSSFASGGPNTGELFF. J is TRBJ2-2 and V is TRBV5-1; 10 bases map to TRBD2. The CDR3 is 18 residues long. Per germline, CDR1 SGHRS and CDR2 YFSETQ. V lost 3 bases and J lost 2; bases outside the gene matches: 10.

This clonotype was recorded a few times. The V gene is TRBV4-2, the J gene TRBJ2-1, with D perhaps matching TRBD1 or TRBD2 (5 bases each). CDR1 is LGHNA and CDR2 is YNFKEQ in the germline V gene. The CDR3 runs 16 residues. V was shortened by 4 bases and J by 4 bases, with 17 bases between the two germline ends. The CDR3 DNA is TGTGCCAGCAGCCCCCCCACGGGGCCCAGTTACAATGAGCAGTTCTTC. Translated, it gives CASSPPTGPSYNEQFF.

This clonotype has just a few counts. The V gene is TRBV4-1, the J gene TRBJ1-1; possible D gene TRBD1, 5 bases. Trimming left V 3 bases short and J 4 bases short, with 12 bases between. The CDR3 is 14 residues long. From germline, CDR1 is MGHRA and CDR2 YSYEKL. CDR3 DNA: TGCGCCAGCAGCCAGACCTGGAGGGGCACTGAAGCTTTCTTT. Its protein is CASSQTWRGTEAFF.

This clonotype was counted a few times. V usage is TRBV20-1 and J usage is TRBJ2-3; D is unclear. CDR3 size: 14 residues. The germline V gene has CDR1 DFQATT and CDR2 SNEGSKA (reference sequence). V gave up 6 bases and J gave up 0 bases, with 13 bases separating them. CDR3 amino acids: CSASQSTSTDTQYF. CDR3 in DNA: TGCAGTGCCTCGCAATCAACTAGCACAGATACGCAGTATTTT.

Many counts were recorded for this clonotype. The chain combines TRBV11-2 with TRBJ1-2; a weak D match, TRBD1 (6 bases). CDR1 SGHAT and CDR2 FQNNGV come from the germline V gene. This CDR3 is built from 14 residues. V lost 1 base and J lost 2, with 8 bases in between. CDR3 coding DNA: TGTGCCAGCAGCTTAGTGGGGGGCAACTATGGCTACACCTTC. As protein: CASSLVGGNYGYTF.

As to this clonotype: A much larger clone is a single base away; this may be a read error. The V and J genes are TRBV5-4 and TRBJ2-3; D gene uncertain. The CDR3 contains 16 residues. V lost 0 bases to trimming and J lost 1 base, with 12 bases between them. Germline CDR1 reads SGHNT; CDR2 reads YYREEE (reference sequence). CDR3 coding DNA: TGTGCCAGCAGCTTGGACGTCGGTCCAGGCACAGATACGCAGTATTTT. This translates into CASSLDVGPGTDTQYF.

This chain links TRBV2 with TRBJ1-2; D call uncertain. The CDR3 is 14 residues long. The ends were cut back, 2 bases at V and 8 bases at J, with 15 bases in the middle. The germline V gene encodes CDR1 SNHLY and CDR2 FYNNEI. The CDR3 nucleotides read TGTGCCAGCAGTGAAAGGCGTACTGAATTCGGCTACACCTTC. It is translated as CASSERRTEFGYTF.

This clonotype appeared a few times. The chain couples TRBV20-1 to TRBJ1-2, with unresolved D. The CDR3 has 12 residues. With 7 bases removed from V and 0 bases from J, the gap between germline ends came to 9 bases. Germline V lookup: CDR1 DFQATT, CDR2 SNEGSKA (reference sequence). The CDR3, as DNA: TGCAGTGAAACAGTTACTAACTATGGCTACACCTTC. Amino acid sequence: CSETVTNYGYTF.